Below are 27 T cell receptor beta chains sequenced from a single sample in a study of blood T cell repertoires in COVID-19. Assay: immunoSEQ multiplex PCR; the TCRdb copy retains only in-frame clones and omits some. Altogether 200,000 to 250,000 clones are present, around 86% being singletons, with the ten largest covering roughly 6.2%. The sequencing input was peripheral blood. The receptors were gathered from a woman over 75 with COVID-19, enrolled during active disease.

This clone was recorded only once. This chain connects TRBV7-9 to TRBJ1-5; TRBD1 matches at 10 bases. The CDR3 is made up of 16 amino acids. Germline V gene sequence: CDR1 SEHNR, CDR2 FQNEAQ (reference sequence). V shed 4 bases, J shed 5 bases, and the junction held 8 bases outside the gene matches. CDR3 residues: CASSSSPGTGDQPQHF. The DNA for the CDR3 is TGTGCCAGCAGCTCCTCCCCGGGGACAGGGGATCAGCCCCAGCATTTT.

For the CDR3, the DNA is TGTGCCAGCAGCTTAGCCGGGACAGGGTCGAACACCGGGGAGCTGTTTTTT. Its protein product is CASSLAGTGSNTGELFF. The chain recombines TRBV7-2 with TRBJ2-2; 9 nucleotides agree with TRBD1. CDR1 and CDR2 from the germline V gene are SGHTA and FQGNSA. The V segment lost 0 bases and the J segment 0 bases; nucleotides outside the gene matches: 2. The CDR3 runs 17 residues.

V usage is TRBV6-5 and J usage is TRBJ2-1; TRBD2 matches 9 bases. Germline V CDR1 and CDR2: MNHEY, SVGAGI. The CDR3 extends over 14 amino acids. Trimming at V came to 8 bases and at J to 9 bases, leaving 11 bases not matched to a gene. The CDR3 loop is CASEGTSRVGEQFF. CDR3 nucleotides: TGTGCCAGCGAAGGGACTAGCCGGGTCGGTGAGCAGTTCTTC.

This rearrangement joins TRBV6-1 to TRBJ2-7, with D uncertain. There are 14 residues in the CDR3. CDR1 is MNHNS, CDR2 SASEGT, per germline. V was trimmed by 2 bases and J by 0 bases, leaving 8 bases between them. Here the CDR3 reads CASSEQPSSYEQYF. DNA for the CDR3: TGTGCCAGCAGTGAACAGCCTAGCTCCTACGAGCAGTACTTC.

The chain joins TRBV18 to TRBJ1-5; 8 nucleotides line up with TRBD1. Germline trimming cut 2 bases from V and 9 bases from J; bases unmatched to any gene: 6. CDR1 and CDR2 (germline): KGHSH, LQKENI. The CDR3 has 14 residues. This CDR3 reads CASSPGQGGWPQHF. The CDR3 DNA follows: TGTGCCAGCTCACCAGGACAGGGAGGGTGGCCCCAGCATTTT.

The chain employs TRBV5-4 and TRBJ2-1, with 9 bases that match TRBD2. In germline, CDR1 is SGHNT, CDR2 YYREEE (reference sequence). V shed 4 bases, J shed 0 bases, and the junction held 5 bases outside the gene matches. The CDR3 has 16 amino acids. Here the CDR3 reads CASSLNSGGSYNEQFF. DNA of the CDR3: TGTGCCAGCAGCCTCAATAGCGGGGGCTCCTACAATGAGCAGTTCTTC.

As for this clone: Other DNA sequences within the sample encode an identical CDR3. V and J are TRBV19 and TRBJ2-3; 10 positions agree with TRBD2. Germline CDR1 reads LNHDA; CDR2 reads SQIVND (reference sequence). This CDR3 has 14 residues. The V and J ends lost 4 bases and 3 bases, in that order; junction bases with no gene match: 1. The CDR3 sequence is CASSTSGGTDTQYF. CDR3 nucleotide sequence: TGTGCCAGTAGTACTAGCGGGGGTACAGATACGCAGTATTTT.

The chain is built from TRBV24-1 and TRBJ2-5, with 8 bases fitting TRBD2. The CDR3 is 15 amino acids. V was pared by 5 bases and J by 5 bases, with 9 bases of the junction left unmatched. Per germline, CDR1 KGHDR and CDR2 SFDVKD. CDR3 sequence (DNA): TGTGCCACCAGTGCCCCCGGGGGGGTCAGGGAGACCCAGTACTTC. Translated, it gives CATSAPGGVRETQYF.

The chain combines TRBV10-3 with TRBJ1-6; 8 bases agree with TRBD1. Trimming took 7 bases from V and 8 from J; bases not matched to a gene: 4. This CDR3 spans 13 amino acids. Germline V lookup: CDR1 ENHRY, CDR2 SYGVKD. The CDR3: CAIKGQGDSPLHF. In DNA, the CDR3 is TGTGCCATCAAAGGACAGGGAGATTCACCCCTCCACTTT.

For the CDR3, the DNA is TGTGCCAGTAGTTCTACTAGCGGGGGTCGTGGCGAGCAGTACTTC. It is translated as CASSSTSGGRGEQYF. This sequence joins TRBV19 and TRBJ2-7; 11 bases agree with TRBD2. V gave up 5 bases and J gave up 6 bases; unmatched junction bases: 9. The CDR3 totals 15 residues. The V gene's germline CDR1 is LNHDA and CDR2 SQIVND (reference sequence).

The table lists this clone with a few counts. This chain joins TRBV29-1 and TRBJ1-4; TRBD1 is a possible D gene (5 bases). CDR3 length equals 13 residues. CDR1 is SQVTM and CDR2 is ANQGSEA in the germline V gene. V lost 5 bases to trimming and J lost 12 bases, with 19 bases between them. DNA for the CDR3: TGCAGCGTTCGGCCCGGGGCCGGAGGGGAACTGTTTTTT. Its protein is CSVRPGAGGELFF.

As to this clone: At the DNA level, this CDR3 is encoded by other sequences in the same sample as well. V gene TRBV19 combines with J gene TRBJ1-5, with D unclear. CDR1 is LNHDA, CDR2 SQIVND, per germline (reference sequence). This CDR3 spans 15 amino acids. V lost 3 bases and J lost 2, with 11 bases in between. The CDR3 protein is CASSMGGNGNQPQHF. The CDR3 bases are TGTGCCAGTAGTATGGGCGGGAACGGCAATCAGCCCCAGCATTTT.

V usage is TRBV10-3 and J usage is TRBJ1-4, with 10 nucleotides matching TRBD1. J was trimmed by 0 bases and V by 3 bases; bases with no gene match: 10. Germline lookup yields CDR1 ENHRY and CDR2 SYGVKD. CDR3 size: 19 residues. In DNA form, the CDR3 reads TGTGCCATCAGTGACCCAGACAGGGGGCAGGGCCCAACTAATGAAAAACTGTTTTTT. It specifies CAISDPDRGQGPTNEKLFF.

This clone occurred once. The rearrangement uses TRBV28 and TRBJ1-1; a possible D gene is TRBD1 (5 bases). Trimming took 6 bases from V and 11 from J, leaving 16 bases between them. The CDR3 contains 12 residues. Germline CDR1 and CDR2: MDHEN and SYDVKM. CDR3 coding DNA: TGTGCCAGCAGATCAGGGCTGTCCGCTGCTTTCTTT. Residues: CASRSGLSAAFF.

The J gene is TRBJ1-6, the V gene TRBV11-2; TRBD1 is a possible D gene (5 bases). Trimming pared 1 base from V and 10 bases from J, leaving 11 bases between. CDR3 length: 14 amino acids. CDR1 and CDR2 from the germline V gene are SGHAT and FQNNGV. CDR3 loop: CASSLVAGQSPLHF. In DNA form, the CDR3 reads TGTGCCAGCAGCTTAGTGGCAGGGCAGTCACCCCTCCACTTT.

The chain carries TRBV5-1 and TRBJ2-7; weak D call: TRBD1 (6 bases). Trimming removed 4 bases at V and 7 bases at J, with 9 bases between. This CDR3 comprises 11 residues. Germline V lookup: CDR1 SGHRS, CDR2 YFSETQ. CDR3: CASSTGCEQYV. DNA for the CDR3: TGCGCCAGCAGCACAGGGTGTGAGCAGTACGTC.

The CDR3 is CASSLQGRDTGELFF. The CDR3 coding sequence is TGTGCCAGCAGCTTACAGGGAAGAGACACCGGGGAGCTGTTTTTT. This chain joins TRBV5-4 and TRBJ2-2; tentatively, D is TRBD1 (6 bases). V was shortened by 2 bases and J by 3 bases, with 11 bases between the two germline ends. The CDR3 extends over 15 amino acids. The germline V gene has CDR1 SGHNT and CDR2 YYREEE (reference sequence).

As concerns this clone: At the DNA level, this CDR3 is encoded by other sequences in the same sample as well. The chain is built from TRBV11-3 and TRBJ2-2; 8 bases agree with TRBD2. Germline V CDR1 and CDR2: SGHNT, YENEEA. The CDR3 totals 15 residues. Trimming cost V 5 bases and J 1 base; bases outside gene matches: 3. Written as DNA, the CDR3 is TGTGCCAGCAGCCCGGGGGGGCTGAACACCGGGGAGCTGTTTTTT. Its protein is CASSPGGLNTGELFF. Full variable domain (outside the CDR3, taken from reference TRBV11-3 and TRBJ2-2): EAGVVQSPRYKIIEKKQPVAFWCNPISGHNTLYWYLQNLGQGPELLIRYENEEAVDDSQLPKDRFSAERLKGVDSTLKIQPAELGDSAVYLCASSPGGLNTGELFFGEGSRLTVL.

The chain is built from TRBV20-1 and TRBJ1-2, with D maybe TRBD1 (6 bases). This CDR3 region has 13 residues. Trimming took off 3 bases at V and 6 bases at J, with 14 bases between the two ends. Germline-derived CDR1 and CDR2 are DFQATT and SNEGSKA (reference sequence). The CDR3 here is CSASRGGRDGYTF. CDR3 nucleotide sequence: TGCAGTGCTAGTCGCGGGGGGCGCGATGGCTACACCTTC.

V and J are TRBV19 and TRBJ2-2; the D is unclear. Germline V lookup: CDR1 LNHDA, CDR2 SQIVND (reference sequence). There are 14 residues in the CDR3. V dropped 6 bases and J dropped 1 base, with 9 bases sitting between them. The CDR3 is CASSFTVNTGELFF. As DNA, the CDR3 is TGTGCCAGTAGCTTTACAGTGAACACCGGGGAGCTGTTTTTT.

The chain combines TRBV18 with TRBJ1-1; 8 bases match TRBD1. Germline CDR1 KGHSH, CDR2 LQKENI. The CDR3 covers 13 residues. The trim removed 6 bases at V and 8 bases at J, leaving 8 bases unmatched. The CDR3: CASSPGQGREAFF. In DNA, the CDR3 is TGTGCCAGCTCTCCTGGACAGGGACGGGAAGCTTTCTTT.

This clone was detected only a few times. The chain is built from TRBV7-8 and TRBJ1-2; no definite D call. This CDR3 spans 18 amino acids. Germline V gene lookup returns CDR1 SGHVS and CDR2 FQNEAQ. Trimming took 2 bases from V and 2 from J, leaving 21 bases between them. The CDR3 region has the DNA TGTGCCAGCAGCTTAATCTCGGGGTCTGGGTTGGAGAACTATGGCTACACCTTC. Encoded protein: CASSLISGSGLENYGYTF.

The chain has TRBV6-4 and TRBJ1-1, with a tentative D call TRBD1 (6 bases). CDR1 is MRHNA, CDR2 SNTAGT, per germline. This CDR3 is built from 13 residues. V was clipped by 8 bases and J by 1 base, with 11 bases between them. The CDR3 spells CASSQGRNTEAFF. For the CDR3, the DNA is TGTGCCAGCTCACAGGGACGGAACACTGAAGCTTTCTTT.

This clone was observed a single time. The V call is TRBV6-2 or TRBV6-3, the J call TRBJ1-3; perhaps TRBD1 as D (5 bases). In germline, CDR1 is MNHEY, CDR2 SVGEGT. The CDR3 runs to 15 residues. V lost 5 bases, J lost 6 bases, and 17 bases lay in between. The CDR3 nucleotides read TGTGCCAGCAGTGCCCCCGGGAGGGGTGAAAACACCATATATTTT. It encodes CASSAPGRGENTIYF.

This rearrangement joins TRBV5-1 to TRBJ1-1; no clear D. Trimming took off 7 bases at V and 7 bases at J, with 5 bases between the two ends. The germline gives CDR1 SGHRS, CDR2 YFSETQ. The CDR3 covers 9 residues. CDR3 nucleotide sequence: TGCGCCAGCCCGAGTGAAGCTTTCTTT. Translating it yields CASPSEAFF.

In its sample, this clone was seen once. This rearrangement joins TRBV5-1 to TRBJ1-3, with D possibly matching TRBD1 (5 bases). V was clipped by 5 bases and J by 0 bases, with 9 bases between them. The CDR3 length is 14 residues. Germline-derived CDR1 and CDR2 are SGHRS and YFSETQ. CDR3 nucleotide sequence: TGCGCCAGCAGGTCACAGGTCTCTGGAAACACCATATATTTT. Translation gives CASRSQVSGNTIYF.

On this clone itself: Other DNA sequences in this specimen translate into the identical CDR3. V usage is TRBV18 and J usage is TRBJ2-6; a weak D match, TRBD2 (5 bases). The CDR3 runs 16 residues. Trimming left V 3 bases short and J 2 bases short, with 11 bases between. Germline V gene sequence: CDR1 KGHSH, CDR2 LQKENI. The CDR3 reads CASSPGTGAGANVLTF. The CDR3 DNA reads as TGTGCCAGCTCACCGGGTACCGGGGCTGGGGCCAACGTCCTGACTTTC.